This T cell receptor beta chain was retrieved from a study of blood T cell repertoires in COVID-19. Produced via immunoSEQ multiplex PCR; TCRdb's table is partial and in-frame only. The data show about 110,000 clones, with 70% to 90% seen just once and less than 1.5% held by the top ten. This clone appeared once. Trimming took off 0 bases at V and 5 bases at J, with 16 bases between the two ends. The CDR3 is made up of 17 amino acids. Looked up from germline, CDR1 is MNHEY and CDR2 is SVGEGT. The chain recombines TRBV6-2 or TRBV6-3 with TRBJ2-2; tentatively, D is TRBD2 (6 bases). Sequenced sample: peripheral blood. The TCR comes from a man in his forties or fifties with acute or convalescent COVID-19. CDR3 nucleotide sequence: TGTGCCAGCAGTTACTCAGGAGGGAGTCAGGGTACCGGGGAGCTGTTTTTT. The encoded protein is CASSYSGGSQGTGELFF.